This T cell receptor beta chain was captured by sequencing in a study of blood T cell repertoires in COVID-19. As for the study in general: Some COVID-19 samples were acute and others convalescent; all came from the United States, Italy and Spain. The cDNA or gDNA used as material had been derived from T cells, B-cell-depleted T cells, or PBMCs.

The CDR3 runs 17 residues. V was clipped by 2 bases and J by 2 bases, with 16 bases between them. Per germline, CDR1 MDHEN and CDR2 SYDVKM. Study processing details: Estimation of nucleated cell counts was performed using reference gene primer amplification. Assay: immunoSEQ multiplex PCR; the TCRdb copy retains only in-frame clones and omits some. Clone size and the V and J calls come from that table; the DNA yielded D and trimming. The sample contains more than 150,000 clones, roughly 85% of which appear only once. The rearrangement uses TRBV28 and TRBJ2-1; D is ambiguous. This receptor was obtained from a man aged 55 to 69 with acute or convalescent COVID-19. The sample was peripheral blood. The CDR3, as DNA: TGTGCCAGCAGTTTAGGCAATAGCCGACGCACCTACAATGAGCAGTTCTTC. It specifies CASSLGNSRRTYNEQFF.